The source of this T cell receptor beta chain is a study of regulatory T cells in long-lasting Graves disease. This clonotype has a count of ten or more. Its specificity is not known. Building of the TCR beta libraries involved iRepertoire HTBI primers and Arm-PCR of CDR3 regions. In the original processing: In the combined samples, 55 to 75 TRBV and under 15 TRBJ segments were identified. TCRdb itself ran the multiplex PCR reads through MiXCR, one entry per CDR3 protein. TCRdb's processing, not the study's, gives the V and J calls here. Of approximately 350,000 distinct CDR3 sequences listed, approximately 25% are singletons. Stated time point: persistent/refractory GD, antithyroid drugs over 5 years with positive TRAb. PBMC-extracted RNA yielded the TCR library. V dropped 4 bases and J dropped 5; count of bases not matched to a gene: 14. Germline CDR1 is SGHVS and CDR2 is FQNEAQ. The length of the CDR3 is 16 residues.

Study outcomes and limitations: Thyroid tissue was not studied; only peripheral blood was. Persistent patients shared more public clonotypes (about 3,000) than newly diagnosed patients (under 1,000). Persistent disease exhibited a predilection for TRBV28, TRBJ1-2 and TRBJ2-5.

The chain combines TRBV7-8 with TRBJ2-7, with 7 nucleotides matching TRBD2. This clonotype originated in a woman in her thirties or forties with Graves disease. Sequences were derived from peripheral blood mononuclear cells (PBMCs), sampled when the disease was refractory, from a patient treated with antithyroid drugs. Written as DNA, the CDR3 is TGTGCCAGCAGCTCCCGGAGGGTGGGAGGGCCGCACGAGCAGTACTTC. It is translated as CASSSRRVGGPHEQYF.